Listed below are T cell receptor beta chains from one sample, sequenced in a study. Method: immunoSEQ multiplex PCR; TCRdb's copy keeps in-frame clones and lacks some. In the table there are about 68,000 clones, about 94% of which are singletons. Input material: PBMCs. The receptors here all came from a man aged 35-49 years with rheumatoid arthritis. CDR3s include the opening cysteine and the closing phenylalanine or tryptophan. The D gene is left open where the match is weak.

j_call: TRBJ1-5
d_call: TRBD1
v_call: TRBV24-1
cdr3_aa: CATSTGQGVGQPQHF
cdr3_nt: TGTGCCACCTCAACCGGACAGGGAGTGGGGCAGCCCCAGCATTTT

j_call: TRBJ1-1
d_call: .
v_call: TRBV4-1
cdr3_aa: CASSQSGTEAFF
cdr3_nt: TGCGCCAGCAGCCAATCCGGGACAGAAGCTTTCTTT

j_call: TRBJ1-3
d_call: .
v_call: TRBV12-3/TRBV12-4
cdr3_aa: CASSRPDGNTIYF
cdr3_nt: TGTGCCAGCAGTCGGCCCGATGGAAACACCATATATTTT

j_call: TRBJ2-7
d_call: .
v_call: TRBV12-2
cdr3_aa: CASRLAQLAGDSYEQYF
cdr3_nt: TGTGCAAGTCGCTTAGCGCAGCTAGCGGGAGACTCCTACGAGCAGTACTTC

j_call: TRBJ1-1
d_call: .
v_call: TRBV25-1
cdr3_aa: CASSVGCGHKINTEAFF
cdr3_nt: TGTGCCAGCAGTGTAGGTTGCGGGCACAAGATAAACACTGAAGCTTTCTTT

j_call: TRBJ1-1
d_call: .
v_call: TRBV2
cdr3_aa: CASGGGNTEAFF
cdr3_nt: TGTGCCAGCGGGGGGGGAAACACTGAAGCTTTCTTT

j_call: TRBJ2-1
d_call: TRBD2
v_call: TRBV27
cdr3_aa: CASSLGTSGNNEQFF
cdr3_nt: TGTGCCAGCAGTTTGGGGACTAGCGGGAACAATGAGCAGTTCTTC

j_call: TRBJ1-6
d_call: .
v_call: TRBV12-3/TRBV12-4
cdr3_aa: CASSTVSSAPLHF
cdr3_nt: TGTGCCAGCTCGACAGTCTCCTCGGCACCCCTCCACTTT

j_call: TRBJ1-2
d_call: .
v_call: TRBV25-1
cdr3_aa: CASSGRGSDYGYTF
cdr3_nt: TGTGCCAGCAGCGGCCGGGGATCCGATTATGGCTACACCTTC

j_call: TRBJ1-3
d_call: .
v_call: TRBV6-5
cdr3_aa: CATMSTASGNTIYF
cdr3_nt: TGTGCCACCATGTCTACAGCTTCTGGAAACACCATATATTTT

j_call: TRBJ2-1
d_call: .
v_call: TRBV20-1
cdr3_aa: CSARRGNEQFF
cdr3_nt: TGCAGTGCCAGAAGGGGCAATGAGCAGTTCTTC

j_call: TRBJ1-5
d_call: .
v_call: TRBV30
cdr3_aa: CAWSSSRNQPQHF
cdr3_nt: TGTGCCTGGAGTAGCAGTCGCAATCAGCCCCAGCATTTT